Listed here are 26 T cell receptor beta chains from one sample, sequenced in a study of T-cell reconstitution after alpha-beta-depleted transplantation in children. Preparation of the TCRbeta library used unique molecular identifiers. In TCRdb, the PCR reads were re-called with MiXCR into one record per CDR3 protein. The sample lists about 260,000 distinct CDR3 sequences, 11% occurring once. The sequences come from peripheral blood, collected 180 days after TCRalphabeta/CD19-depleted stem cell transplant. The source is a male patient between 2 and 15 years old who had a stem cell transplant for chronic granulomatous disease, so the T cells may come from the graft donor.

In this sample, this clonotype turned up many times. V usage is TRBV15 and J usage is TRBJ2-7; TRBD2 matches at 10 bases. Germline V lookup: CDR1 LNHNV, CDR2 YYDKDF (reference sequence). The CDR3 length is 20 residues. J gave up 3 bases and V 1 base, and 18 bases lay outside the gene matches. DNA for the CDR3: TGTGCCACCAGCAGAGGTGGACTAGCGGAATTCAAATTCCTGTACTACGAGCAGTACTTC. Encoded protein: CATSRGGLAEFKFLYYEQYF.

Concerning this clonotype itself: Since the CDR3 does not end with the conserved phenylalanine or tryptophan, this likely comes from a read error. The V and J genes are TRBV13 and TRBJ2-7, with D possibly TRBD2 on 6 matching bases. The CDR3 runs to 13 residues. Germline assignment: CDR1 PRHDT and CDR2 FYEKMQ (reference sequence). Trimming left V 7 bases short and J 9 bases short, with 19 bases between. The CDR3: CASTVERASVQYS. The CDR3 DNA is TGTGCCAGCACCGTCGAGCGGGCGAGCGTGCAGTACTCC.

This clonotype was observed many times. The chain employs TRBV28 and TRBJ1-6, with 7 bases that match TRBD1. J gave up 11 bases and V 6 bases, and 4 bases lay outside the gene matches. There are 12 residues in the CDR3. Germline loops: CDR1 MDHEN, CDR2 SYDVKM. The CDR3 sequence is CASRTGIPPLHF. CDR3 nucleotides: TGTGCCAGCAGGACAGGGATTCCACCCCTCCACTTT. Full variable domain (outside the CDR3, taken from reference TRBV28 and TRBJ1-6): DVKVTQSSRYLVKRTGEKVFLECVQDMDHENMFWYRQDPGLGLRLIYFSYDVKMKEKGDIPEGYSVSREKKERFSLILESASTNQTSMYLCASRTGIPPLHFGNGTRLTVT.

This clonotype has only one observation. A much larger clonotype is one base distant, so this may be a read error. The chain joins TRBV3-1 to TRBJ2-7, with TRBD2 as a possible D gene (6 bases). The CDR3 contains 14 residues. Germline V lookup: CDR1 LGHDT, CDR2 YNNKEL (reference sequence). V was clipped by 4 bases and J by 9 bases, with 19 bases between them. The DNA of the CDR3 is TGTGCCAGCAGCCCCGGACGGGGGATATTCGGGCAGTACTTC. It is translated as CASSPGRGIFGQYF.

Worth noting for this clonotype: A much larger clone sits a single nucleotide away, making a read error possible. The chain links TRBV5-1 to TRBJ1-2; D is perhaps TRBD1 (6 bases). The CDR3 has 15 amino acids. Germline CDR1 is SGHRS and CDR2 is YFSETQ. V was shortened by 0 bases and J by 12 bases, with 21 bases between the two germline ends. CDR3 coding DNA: TGCGCCAGCAGCTTGGAGGGCGGGTCAATCAGGGGCGACACCTTC. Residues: CASSLEGGSIRGDTF.

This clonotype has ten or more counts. CDR3 residues: CASSLGQASNQPQHF. As DNA, the CDR3 is TGTGCCAGCAGCCTGGGACAGGCTAGCAATCAGCCCCAGCATTTT. This chain connects TRBV7-6 to TRBJ1-5, with 8 bases matching TRBD1. This CDR3 comprises 15 residues. Germline V lookup: CDR1 SGHVS, CDR2 FNYEAQ. Trimming removed 5 bases from V and 0 bases from J; junction bases left unmatched: 3.

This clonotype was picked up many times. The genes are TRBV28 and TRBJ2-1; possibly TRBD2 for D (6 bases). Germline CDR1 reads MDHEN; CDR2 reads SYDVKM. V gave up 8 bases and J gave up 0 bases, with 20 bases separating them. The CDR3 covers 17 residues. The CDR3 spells CASSLFRAGSSYNEQFF. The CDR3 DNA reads TGTGCCAGCTCTCTCTTCCGGGCGGGAAGCTCCTACAATGAGCAGTTCTTC.

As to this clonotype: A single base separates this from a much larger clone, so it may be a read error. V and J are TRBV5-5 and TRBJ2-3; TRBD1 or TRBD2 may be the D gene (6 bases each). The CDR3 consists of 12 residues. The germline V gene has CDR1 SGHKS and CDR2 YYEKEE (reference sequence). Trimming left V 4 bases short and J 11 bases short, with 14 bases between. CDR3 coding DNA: TGTGCCAGCAGCGTGGGGGGCCTGAGGCAGTATTTT. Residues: CASSVGGLRQYF.

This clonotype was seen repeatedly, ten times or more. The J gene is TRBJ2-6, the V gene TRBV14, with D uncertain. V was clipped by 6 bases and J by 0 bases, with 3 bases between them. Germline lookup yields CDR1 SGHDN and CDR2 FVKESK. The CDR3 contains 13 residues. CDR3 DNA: TGTGCCAGCAGGGACTCTGGGGCCAACGTCCTGACTTTC. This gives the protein CASRDSGANVLTF.

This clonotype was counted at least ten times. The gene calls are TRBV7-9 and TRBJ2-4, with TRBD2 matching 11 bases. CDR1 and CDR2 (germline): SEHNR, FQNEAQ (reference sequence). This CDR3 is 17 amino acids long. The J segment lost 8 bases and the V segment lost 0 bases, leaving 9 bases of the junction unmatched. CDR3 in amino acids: CASSLAATSGNGDIQYF. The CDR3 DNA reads TGTGCCAGCAGCTTAGCCGCGACTAGCGGGAATGGTGACATTCAGTACTTC.

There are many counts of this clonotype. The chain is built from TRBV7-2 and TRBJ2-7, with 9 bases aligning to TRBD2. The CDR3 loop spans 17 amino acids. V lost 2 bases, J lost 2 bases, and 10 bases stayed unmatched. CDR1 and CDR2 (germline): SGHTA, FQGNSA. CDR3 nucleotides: TGTGCCAGCAGCTTAAGGTCCAGCGGGAGGCCCACCTACGAGCAGTACTTC. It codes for CASSLRSSGRPTYEQYF.

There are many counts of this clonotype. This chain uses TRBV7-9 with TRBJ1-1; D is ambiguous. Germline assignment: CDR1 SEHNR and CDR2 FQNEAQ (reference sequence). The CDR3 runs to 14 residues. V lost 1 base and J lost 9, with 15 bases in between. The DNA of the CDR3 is TGTGCCAGCAGCTTAGTCGGTACATTGGTGCAAGCTTTCTTT. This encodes CASSLVGTLVQAFF. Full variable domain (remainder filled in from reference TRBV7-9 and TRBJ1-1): DTGVSQNPRHKITKRGQNVTFRCDPISEHNRLYWYRQTLGQGPEFLTYFQNEAQLEKSRLLSDRFSAERPKGSFSTLEIQRTEQGDSAMYLCASSLVGTLVQAFFGQGTRLTVV.

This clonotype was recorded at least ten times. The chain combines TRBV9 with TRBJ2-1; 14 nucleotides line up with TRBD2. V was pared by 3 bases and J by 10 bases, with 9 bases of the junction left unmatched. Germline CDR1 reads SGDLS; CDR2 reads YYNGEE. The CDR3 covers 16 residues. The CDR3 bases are TGTGCCAGCAGCGAGAGGACTAGCGGGAGGAATGGGGAGCAGTTCTTC. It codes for CASSERTSGRNGEQFF.

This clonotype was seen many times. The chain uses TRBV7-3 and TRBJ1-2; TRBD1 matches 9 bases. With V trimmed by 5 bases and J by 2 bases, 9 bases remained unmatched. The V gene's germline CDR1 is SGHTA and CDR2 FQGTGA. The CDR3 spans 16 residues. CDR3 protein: CASSPGTGSGNYGYTF. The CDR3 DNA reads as TGTGCCAGCAGCCCGGGGACAGGGAGTGGGAACTATGGCTACACCTTC.

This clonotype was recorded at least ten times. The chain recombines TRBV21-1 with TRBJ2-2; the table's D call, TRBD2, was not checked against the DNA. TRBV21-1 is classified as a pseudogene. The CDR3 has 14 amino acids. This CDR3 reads CASSAGVGTGELFF. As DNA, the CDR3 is TGTGCCAGCAGCGCGGGAGTTGGCACCGGGGAGCTGTTTTTT.

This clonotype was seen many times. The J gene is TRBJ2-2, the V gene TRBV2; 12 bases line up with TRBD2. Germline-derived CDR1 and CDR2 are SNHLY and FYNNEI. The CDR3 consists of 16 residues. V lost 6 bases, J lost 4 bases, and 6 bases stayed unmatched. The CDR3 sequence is CASRPGLAGTTGELFF. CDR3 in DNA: TGTGCCAGCAGGCCCGGACTAGCGGGGACCACCGGGGAGCTGTTTTTT. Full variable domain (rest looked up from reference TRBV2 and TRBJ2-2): EPEVTQTPSHQVTQMGQEVILRCVPISNHLYFYWYRQILGQKVEFLVSFYNNEISEKSEIFDDQFSVERPDGSNFTLKIRSTKLEDSAMYFCASRPGLAGTTGELFFGEGSRLTVL.

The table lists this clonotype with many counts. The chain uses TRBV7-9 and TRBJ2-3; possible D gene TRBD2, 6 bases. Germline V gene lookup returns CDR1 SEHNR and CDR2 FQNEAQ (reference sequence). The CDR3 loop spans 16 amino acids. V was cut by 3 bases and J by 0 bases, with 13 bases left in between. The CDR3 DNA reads TGTGCCAGCAGCTTGATACGGGGGTCGAGCACAGATACGCAGTATTTT. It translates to CASSLIRGSSTDTQYF.

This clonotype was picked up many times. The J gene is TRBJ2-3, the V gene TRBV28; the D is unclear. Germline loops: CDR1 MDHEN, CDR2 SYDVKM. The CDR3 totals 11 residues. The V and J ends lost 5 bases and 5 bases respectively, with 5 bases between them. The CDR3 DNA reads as TGTGCCAGCAGTGGTTTAGATACGCAGTATTTT. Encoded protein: CASSGLDTQYF.

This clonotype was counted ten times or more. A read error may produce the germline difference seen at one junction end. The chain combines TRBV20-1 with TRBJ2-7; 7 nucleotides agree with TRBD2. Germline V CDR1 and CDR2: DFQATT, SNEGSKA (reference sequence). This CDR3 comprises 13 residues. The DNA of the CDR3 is TGCAGTGCTAGATTTCTCGCTAGCGGCTCTCAGCACTTC. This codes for CSARFLASGSQHF.

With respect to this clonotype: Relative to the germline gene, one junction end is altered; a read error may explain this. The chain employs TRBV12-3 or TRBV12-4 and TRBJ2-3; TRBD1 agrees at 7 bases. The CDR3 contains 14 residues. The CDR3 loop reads CASSLGDSRDRQYF. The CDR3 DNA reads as TGTGCCAGCAGTTTAGGGGACAGCAGAGATAGGCAGTATTTT.

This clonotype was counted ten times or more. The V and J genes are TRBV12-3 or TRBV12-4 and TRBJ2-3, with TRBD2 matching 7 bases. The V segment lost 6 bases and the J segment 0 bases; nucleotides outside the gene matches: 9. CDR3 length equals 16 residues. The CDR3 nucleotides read TGTGCCAGCAGGCTACTTACTAGCGAGAGCACAGATACGCAGTATTTT. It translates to CASRLLTSESTDTQYF.

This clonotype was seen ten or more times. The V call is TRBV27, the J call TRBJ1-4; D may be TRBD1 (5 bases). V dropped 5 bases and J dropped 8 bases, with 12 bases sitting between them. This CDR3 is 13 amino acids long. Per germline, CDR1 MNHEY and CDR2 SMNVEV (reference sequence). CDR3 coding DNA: TGTGCCAGCAGTATACGACAGAACGAAAAACTGTTTTTT. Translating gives CASSIRQNEKLFF.

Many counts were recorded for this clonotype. The CDR3 DNA follows: TGCGCCAGCAGCCTGACCGGGACCCAGAACACTGAAGCTTTCTTT. It yields the protein CASSLTGTQNTEAFF. This chain uses TRBV5-1 with TRBJ1-1, with D possibly being TRBD1 (5 bases). Germline CDR1 reads SGHRS; CDR2 reads YFSETQ. This CDR3 is built from 15 residues. V lost 4 bases and J 1 base, leaving 14 bases between the germline ends.

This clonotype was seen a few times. This CDR3 reads CASSPKGQGTYEQYF. In nucleotides, the CDR3 is TGTGCCAGCAGCCCCAAGGGACAGGGCACCTACGAGCAGTACTTC. The rearrangement joins TRBV7-9 to TRBJ2-7, with 9 positions matching TRBD1. The germline V gene has CDR1 SEHNR and CDR2 FQNEAQ (reference sequence). The CDR3 loop spans 15 amino acids. Losses at the gene ends were 5 bases for V and 2 bases for J; bases not matched to a gene: 7.

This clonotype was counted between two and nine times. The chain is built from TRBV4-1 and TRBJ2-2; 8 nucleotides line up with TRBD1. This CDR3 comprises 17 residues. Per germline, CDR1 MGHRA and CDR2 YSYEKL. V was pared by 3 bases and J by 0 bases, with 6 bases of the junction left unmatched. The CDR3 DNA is TGCGCCAGCAGCCAGCCCCAGGGGGCCCCGAACACCGGGGAGCTGTTTTTT. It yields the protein CASSQPQGAPNTGELFF.

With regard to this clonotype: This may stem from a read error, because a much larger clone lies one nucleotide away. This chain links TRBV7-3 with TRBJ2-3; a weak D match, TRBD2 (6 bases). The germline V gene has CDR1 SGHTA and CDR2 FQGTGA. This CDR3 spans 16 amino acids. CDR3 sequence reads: CAISLTGTGVQDTQYF. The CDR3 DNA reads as TGTGCCATCAGCTTAACGGGGACGGGAGTGCAAGATACGCAGTATTTT.